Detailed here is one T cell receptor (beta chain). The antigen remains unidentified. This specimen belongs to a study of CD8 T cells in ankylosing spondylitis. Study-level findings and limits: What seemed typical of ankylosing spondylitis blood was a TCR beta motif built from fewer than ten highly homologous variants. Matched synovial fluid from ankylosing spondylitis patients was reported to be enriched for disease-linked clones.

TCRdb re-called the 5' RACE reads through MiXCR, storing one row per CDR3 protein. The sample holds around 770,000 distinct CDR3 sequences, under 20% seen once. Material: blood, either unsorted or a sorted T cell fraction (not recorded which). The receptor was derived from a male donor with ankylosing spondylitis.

The CDR3 nucleotides are TGCAGTGCTAGAGATGGGCAGGGCCAAGAAAATGAGCAGTTCTTC. Residues: CSARDGQGQENEQFF. This chain uses TRBV20-1 with TRBJ2-1; D might be TRBD1 (5 bases). This CDR3 contains 15 residues. Trimming took off 0 bases at V and 7 bases at J, with 16 bases between the two ends. The germline V gene has CDR1 DFQATT and CDR2 SNEGSKA (reference sequence).